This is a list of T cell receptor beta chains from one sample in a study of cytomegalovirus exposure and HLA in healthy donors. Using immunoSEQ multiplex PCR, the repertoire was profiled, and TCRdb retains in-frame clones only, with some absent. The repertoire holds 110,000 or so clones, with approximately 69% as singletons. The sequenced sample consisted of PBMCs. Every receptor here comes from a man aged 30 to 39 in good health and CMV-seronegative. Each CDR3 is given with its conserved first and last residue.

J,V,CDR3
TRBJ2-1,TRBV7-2,CASSVQGNEQFF
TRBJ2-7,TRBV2,CASSELNVQGRDEQYF
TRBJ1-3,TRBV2,CASSETGGRSGNTIYF
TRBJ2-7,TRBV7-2,CASSLRLAGNSYEQYF
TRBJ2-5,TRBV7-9,CASSTRQGSWETQYF
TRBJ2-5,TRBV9,CASSPQRTGEETQYF
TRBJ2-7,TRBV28,CASSPTGQGATYEQYF
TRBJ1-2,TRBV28,CASLGGQINYGYTF
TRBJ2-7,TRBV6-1,CASSEGVGRVNEQYF
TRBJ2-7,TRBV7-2,CASSLAGYSYEQYF
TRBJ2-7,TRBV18,CASSPGQGSYEQYF
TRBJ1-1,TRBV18,CASSQQQGEAFF
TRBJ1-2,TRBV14,CASSHTRNYGYTF
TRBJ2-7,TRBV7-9,CASSFTSAEQYF
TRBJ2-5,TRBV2,CASKESEETQYF
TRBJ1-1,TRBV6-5,CASSKRDRGRTEAFF
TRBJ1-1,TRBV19,CASSSGDRAEAFF
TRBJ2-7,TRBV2,CASSESQMGADEQYF
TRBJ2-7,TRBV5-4,CASSFPGYEQYF
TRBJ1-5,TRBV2,CASSSRTGGGQPQHF
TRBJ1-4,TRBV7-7,CASSVGRAGGEKLFF
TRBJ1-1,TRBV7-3,CASSSSPNTEAFF
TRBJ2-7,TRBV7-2,CASSLNPPGLAGAYEQYF
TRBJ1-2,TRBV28,CASIFGGGAPRGYTF
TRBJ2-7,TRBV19,CASSSSGRAGYEQYF
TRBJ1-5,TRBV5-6,CASSFFTGELDQPQHF
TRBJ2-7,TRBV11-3,CASSPRGLYEQYF
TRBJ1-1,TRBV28,CASSPNRDRGTEAFF
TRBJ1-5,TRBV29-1,CSVGWDTYSNQPQHF
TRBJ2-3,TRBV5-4,CASSLAGAGTDTQYF
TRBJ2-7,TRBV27,CASSSTSGRARVEQYF
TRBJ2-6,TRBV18,CASSLGQSGANVLTF
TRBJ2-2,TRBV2,CANRGTGELFF
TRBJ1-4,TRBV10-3,CAIRGDREKLFF
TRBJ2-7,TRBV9,CASSVGGRGDYEQYF